This TCR beta chain derives from a study of preoperative IRX-2 immunotherapy in early breast cancer (dated by TCRdb to between 2018 and 2020). Turning to this clone: Its antigen is unknown. Base qualities are missing; no much larger clone stands one base away.

The germline V gene supplies CDR1 SGHNT and CDR2 YENEEA. Its CDR3 holds 19 amino acids, cysteine through phenylalanine. The kept DNA is CDR3 alone, 57 bases in frame from the first base. V drops 6 bases and J drops 0 bases, leaving 24 bases in between. The sample's treatment or condition label, in plain terms: preoperative locoregional IRX-2 cytokine immunotherapy. The samples were obtained from a phase Ib study that tested preoperative, locoregional IRX-2 cytokine immunotherapy meant to prime immune responses. Patients with early-stage breast cancer who were given IRX-2 before surgery served as donors. The protocol used for the library was the immunoSEQ multiplex PCR assay. TCRdb provides this immuneACCESS table in a form limited to in-frame rearrangements. Some clones are lacking; in checked studies, under half of them reflect an unresolved V gene, and why the rest are absent is not known. This sample has about 98,000 clones in its table, and roughly 88% of those were observed once. The biggest ten clones account for around 2.1% of the sample.

The origin of this receptor is a human donor with breast cancer. Here the sequenced sample was tumor tissue, taken after IRX-2 immunotherapy. The V and J segments used are TRBV11-3 and TRBJ2-1; the D region possibly corresponds to TRBD2 (8 bases align). The bases read TGTGCCAGCAGACCCAATAGCGGGACAGTCCTTAGCTCCTACAATGAGCAGTTCTTC. Its amino acids are CASRPNSGTVLSSYNEQFF.